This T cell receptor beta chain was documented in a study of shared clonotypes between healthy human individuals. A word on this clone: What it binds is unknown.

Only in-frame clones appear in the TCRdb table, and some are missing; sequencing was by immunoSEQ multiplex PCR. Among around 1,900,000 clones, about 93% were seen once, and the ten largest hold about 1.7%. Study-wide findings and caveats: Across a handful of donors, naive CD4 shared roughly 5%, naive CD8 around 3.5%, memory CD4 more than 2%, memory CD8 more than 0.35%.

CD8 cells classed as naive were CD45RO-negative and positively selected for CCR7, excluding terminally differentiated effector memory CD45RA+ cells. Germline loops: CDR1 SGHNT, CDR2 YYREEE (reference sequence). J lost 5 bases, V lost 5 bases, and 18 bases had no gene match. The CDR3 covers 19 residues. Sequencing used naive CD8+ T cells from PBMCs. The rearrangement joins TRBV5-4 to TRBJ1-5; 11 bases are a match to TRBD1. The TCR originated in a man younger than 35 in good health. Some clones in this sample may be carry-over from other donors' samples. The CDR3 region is CASRKDRDRGILKDQPQHF. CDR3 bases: TGTGCCAGCAGAAAAGACCGGGACAGGGGGATCTTGAAGGATCAGCCCCAGCATTTT.